The present T cell receptor beta chain was sequenced within a study of T cells after posttransplantation cyclophosphamide. General study findings and limits: After PTCy, TRB diversity resembled that of CNI/methotrexate controls. Blood and skin or GI T cell repertoires showed limited TRB overlap. Later post-transplant blood repertoires were often dominated by donor CD8+ memory clones.

This clone has a count of ten or more. What it recognizes is unknown. The data were produced by immunoSEQ multiplex PCR, yet TCRdb's version contains in-frame clones alone and is incomplete. Singletons are absent from the sample, which has 30,000 or so clones. On the day of bone marrow donation, the related graft donor provided peripheral blood. This clonotype was sampled from a young woman in good health and a related stem cell transplant donor. Specimen: PBMCs.

The CDR3 nucleotides read TGTGCCAGCATTTCCTCCAGGGCAAGCAATCAGCCCCAGCATTTT. This codes for CASISSRASNQPQHF. The chain employs TRBV6-6 and TRBJ1-5; tentatively, D is TRBD1 (5 bases). V was shortened by 7 bases and J by 1 base, with 14 bases between the two germline ends. Germline V gene data show CDR1 as MNHNY and CDR2 as SVGAGI (reference sequence). The CDR3 is made up of 15 amino acids.